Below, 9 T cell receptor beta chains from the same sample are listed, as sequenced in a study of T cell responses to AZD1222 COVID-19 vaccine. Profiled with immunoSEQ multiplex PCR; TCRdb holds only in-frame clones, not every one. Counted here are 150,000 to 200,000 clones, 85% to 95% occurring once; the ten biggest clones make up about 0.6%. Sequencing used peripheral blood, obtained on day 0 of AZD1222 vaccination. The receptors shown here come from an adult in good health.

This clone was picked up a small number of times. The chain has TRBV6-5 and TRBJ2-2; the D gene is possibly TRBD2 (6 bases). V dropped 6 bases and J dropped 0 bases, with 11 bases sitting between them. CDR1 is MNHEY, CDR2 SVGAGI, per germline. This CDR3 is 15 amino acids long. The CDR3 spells CASSPGSPNTGELFF. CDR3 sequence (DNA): TGTGCCAGCAGCCCCGGGAGTCCGAACACCGGGGAGCTGTTTTTT.

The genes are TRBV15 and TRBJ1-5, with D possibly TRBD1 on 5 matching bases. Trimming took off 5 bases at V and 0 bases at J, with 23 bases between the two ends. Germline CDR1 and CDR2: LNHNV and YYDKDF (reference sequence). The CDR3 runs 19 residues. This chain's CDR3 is CATSRTDGTDKYSNQPQHF. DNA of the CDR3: TGTGCCACCAGCCGTACGGACGGGACCGACAAATATAGCAATCAGCCCCAGCATTTT.

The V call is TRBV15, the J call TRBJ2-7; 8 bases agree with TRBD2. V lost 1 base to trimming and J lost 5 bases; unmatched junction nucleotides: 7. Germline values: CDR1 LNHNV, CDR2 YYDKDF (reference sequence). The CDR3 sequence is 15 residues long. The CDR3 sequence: CATSRGRREVDEQYF. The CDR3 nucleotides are TGTGCCACCAGCAGAGGACGGCGGGAGGTCGACGAGCAGTACTTC.

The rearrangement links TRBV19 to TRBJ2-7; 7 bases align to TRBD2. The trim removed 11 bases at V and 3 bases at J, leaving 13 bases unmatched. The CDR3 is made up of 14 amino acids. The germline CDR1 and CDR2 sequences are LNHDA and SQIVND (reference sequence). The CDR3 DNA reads TGTGCCGCCATAGGGAGGGATTACCGCTACGAGCAGTACTTC. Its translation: CAAIGRDYRYEQYF. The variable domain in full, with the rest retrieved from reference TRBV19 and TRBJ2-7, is DGGITQSPKYLFRKEGQNVTLSCEQNLNHDAMYWYRQDPGQGLRLIYYSQIVNDFQKGDIAEGYSVSREKKESFPLTVTSAQKNPTAFYLCAAIGRDYRYEQYFGPGTRLTVT.

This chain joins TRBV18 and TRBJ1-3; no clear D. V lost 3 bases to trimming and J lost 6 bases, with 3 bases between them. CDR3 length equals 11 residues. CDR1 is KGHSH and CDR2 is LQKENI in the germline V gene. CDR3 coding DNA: TGTGCCAGCTCACCGGCAAACACCATATATTTT. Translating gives CASSPANTIYF.

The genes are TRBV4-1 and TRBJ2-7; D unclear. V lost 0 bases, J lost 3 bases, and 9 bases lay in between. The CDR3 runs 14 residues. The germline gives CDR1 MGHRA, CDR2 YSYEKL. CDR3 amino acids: CASSQDFSVYEQYF. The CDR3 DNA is TGCGCCAGCAGCCAAGATTTCAGCGTCTACGAGCAGTACTTC.

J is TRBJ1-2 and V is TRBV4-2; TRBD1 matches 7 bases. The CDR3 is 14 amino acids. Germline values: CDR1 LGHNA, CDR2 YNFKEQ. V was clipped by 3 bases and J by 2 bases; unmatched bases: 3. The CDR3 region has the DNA TGTGCCAGCAGCCACGGGACAGAAAACTATGGCTACACCTTC. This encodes CASSHGTENYGYTF.

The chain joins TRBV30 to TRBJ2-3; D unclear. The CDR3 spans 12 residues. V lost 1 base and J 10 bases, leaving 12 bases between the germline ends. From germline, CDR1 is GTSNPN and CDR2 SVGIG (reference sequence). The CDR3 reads CAWSAYLTAQYF. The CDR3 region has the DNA TGTGCCTGGAGTGCGTACCTTACAGCGCAGTATTTT.

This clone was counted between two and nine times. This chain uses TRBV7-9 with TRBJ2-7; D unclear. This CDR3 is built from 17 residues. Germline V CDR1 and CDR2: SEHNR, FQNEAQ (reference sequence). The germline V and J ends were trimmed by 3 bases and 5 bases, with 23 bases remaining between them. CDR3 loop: CASSFWWSGLVKNEQYF. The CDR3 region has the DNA TGTGCCAGCAGCTTTTGGTGGTCTGGTTTGGTAAAAAACGAGCAGTACTTC.